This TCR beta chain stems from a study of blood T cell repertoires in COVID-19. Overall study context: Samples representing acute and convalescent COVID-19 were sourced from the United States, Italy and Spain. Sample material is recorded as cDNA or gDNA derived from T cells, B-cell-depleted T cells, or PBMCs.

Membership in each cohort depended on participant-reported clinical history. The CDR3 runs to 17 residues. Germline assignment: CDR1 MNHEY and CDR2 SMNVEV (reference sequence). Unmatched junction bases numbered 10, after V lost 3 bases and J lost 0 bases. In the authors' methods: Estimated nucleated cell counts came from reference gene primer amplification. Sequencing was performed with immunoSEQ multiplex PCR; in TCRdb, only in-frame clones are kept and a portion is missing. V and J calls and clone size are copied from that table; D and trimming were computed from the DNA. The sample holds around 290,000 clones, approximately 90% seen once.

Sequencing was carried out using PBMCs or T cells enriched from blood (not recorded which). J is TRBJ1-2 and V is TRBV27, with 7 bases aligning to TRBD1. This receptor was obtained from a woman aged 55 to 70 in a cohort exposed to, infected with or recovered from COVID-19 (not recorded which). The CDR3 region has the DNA TGTGCCAGCAGTTTTTCGGGACAGCGAACCGCTAACTATGGCTACACCTTC. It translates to CASSFSGQRTANYGYTF.